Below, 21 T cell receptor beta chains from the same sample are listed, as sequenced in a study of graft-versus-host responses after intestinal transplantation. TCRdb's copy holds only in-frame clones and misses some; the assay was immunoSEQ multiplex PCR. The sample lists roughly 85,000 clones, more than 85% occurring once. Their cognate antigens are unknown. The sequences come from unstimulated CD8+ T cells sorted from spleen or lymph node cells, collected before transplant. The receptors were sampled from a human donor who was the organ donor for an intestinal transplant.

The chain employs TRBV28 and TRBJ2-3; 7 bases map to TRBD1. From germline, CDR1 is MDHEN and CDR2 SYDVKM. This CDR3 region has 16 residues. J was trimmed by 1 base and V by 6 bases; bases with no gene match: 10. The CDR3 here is CASSPNRDSRTDTQYF. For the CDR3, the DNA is TGTGCCAGCAGCCCGAACCGGGACAGCCGCACAGATACGCAGTATTTT.

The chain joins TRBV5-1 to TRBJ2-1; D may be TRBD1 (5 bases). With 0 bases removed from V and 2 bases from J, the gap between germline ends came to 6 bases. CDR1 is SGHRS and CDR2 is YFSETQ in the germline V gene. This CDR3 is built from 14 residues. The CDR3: CASSLGGAYNEQFF. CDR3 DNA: TGCGCCAGCAGCTTGGGGGGCGCCTACAATGAGCAGTTCTTC.

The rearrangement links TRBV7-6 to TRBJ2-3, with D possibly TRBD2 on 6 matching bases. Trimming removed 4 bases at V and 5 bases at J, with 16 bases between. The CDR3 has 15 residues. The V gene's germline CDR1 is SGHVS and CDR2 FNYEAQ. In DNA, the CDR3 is TGTGCCAGCAGCTCAAGCGGGTCGATACAAGATACGCAGTATTTT. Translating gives CASSSSGSIQDTQYF.

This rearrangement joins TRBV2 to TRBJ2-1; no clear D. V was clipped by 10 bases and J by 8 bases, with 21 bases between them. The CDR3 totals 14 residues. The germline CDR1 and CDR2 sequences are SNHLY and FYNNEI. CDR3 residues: CATRIQGDLDEQFF. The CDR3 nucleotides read TGTGCCACCCGAATACAAGGAGATCTGGATGAGCAGTTCTTC.

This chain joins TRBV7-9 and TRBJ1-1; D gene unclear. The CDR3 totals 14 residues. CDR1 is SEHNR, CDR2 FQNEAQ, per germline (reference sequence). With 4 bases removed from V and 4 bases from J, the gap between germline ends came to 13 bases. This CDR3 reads CASSYLVKGTEAFF. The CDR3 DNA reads TGTGCCAGCAGCTATTTGGTGAAGGGCACTGAAGCTTTCTTT.

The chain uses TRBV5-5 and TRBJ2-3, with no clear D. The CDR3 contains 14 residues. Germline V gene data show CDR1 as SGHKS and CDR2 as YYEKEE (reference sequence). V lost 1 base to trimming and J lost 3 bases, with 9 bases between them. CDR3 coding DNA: TGTGCCAGCAGCTTGTCTCCCTATACAGATACGCAGTATTTT. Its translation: CASSLSPYTDTQYF.

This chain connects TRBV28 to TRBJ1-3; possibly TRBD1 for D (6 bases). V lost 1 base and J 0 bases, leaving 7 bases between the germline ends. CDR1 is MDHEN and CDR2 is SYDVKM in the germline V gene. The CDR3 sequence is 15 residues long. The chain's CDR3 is CASSLSGVSGNTIYF. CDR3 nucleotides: TGTGCCAGCAGTTTATCAGGGGTCTCTGGAAACACCATATATTTT.

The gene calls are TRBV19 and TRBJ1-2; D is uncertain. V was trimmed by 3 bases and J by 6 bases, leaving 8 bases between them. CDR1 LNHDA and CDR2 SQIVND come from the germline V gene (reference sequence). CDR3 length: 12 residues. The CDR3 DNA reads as TGTGCCAGTAGTATGGCGGGGAATGGCTACACCTTC. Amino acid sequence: CASSMAGNGYTF. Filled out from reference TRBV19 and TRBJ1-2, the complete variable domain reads DGGITQSPKYLFRKEGQNVTLSCEQNLNHDAMYWYRQDPGQGLRLIYYSQIVNDFQKGDIAEGYSVSREKKESFPLTVTSAQKNPTAFYLCASSMAGNGYTFGSGTRLTVV.

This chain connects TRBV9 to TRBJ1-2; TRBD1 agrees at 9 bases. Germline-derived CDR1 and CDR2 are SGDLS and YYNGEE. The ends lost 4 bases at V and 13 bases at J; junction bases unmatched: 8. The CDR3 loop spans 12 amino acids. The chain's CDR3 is CASSPGQGLGTF. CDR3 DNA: TGTGCCAGCAGCCCAGGACAGGGGTTGGGCACCTTC. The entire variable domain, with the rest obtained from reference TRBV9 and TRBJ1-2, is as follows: DSGVTQTPKHLITATGQRVTLRCSPRSGDLSVYWYQQSLDQGLQFLIQYYNGEERAKGNILERFSAQQFPDLHSELNLSSLELGDSALYFCASSPGQGLGTFGSGTRLTVV.

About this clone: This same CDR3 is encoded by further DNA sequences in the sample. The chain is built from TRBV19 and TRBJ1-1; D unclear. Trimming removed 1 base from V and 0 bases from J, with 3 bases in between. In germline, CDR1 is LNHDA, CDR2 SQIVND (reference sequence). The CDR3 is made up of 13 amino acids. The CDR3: CASSIGVNTEAFF. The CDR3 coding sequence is TGTGCCAGTAGTATAGGGGTGAACACTGAAGCTTTCTTT.

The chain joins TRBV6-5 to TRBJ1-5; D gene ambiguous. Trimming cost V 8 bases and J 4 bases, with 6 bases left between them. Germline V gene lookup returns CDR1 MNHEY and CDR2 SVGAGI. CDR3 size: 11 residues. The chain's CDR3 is CASAWNQPQHF. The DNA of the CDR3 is TGTGCCAGCGCTTGGAATCAGCCCCAGCATTTT.

The CDR3 loop reads CASSLRRENTGELFF. In nucleotides, the CDR3 is TGTGCCAGCAGCTTACGGCGAGAGAACACCGGGGAGCTGTTTTTT. This rearrangement joins TRBV7-9 to TRBJ2-2; no definite D call. The CDR3 is 15 amino acids. V was pared by 2 bases and J by 1 base, with 8 bases between. From germline, CDR1 is SEHNR and CDR2 FQNEAQ (reference sequence).

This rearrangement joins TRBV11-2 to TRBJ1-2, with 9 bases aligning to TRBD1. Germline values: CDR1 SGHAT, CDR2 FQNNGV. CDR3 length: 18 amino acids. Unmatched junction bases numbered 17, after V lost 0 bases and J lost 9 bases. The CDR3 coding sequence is TGTGCCAGCAGCTTAGATCGGTTGGCGGGGACAGGGAATCGGAGCTACACCTTC. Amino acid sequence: CASSLDRLAGTGNRSYTF.

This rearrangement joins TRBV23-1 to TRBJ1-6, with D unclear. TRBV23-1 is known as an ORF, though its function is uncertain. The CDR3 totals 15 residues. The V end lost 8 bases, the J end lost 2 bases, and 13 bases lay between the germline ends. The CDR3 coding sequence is TGCGCCAGCGGGTGTCCCCGCCCCTATAATTCACCCCTCCACTTT. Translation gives CASGCPRPYNSPLHF.

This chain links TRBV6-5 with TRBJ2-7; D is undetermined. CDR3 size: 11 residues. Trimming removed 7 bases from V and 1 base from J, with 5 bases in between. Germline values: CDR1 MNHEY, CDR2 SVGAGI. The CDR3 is CASTPSYEQYF. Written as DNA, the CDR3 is TGTGCCAGCACACCATCCTACGAGCAGTACTTC.

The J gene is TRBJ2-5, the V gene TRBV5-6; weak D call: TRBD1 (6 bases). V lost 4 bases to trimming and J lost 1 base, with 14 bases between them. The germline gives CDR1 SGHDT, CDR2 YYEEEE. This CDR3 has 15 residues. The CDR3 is CASSATGHLQETQYF. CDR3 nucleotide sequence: TGTGCCAGCAGCGCCACGGGACACCTCCAAGAGACCCAGTACTTC.

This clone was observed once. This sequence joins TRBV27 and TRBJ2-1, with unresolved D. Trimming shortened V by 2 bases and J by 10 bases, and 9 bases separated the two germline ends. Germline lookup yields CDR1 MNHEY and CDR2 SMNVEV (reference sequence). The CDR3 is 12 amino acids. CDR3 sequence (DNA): TGTGCCAGCAGTTTACCGGGCCCCGAGCAGTTCTTC. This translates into CASSLPGPEQFF.

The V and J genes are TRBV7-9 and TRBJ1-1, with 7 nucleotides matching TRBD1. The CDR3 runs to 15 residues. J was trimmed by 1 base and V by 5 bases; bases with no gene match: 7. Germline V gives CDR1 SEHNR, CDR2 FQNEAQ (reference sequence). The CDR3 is CASSDGTDENTEAFF. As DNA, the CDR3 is TGTGCCAGCAGCGACGGGACAGACGAGAACACTGAAGCTTTCTTT.

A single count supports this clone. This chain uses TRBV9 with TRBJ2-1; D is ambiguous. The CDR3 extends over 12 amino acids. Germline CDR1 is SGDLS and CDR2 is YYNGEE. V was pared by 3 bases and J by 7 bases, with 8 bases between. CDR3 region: CASSGLKNEQFF. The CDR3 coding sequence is TGTGCCAGCAGCGGGCTTAAGAATGAGCAGTTCTTC.

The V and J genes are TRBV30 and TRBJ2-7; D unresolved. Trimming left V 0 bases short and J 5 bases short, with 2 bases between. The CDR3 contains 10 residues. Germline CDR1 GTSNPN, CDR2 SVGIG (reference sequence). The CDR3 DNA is TGTGCCTGGAGTGTCCACGAGCAGTACTTC. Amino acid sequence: CAWSVHEQYF.

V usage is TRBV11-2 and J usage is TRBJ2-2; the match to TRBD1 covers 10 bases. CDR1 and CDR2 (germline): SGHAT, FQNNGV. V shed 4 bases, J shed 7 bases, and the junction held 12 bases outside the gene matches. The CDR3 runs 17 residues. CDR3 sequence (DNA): TGTGCCAGCAGCTCCAAAAGACAGGGGGCAAGTGACGGGGAGCTGTTTTTT. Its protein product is CASSSKRQGASDGELFF. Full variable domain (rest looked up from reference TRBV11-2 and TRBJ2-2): EAGVAQSPRYKIIEKRQSVAFWCNPISGHATLYWYQQILGQGPKLLIQFQNNGVVDDSQLPKDRFSAERLKGVDSTLKIQPAKLEDSAVYLCASSSKRQGASDGELFFGEGSRLTVL.